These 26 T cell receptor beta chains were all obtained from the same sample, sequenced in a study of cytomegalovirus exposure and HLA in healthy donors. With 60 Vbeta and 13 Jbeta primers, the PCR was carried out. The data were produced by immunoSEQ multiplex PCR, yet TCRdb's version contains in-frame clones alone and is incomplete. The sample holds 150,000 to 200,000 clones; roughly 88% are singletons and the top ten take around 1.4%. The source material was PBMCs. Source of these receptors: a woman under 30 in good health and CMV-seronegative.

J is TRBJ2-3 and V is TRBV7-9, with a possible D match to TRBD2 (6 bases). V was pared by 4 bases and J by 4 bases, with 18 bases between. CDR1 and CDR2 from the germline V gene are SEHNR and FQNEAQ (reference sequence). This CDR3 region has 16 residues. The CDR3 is CASSSGTSIASDTQYF. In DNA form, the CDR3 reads TGTGCCAGCAGCTCAGGGACTTCCATAGCCTCAGATACGCAGTATTTT.

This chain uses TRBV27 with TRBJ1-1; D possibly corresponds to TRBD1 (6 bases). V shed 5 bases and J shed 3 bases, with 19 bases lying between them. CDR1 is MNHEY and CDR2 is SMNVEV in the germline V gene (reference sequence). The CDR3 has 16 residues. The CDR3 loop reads CASSPPRQAGYTEAFF. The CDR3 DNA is TGTGCCAGCAGTCCTCCGAGACAGGCTGGTTACACTGAAGCTTTCTTT.

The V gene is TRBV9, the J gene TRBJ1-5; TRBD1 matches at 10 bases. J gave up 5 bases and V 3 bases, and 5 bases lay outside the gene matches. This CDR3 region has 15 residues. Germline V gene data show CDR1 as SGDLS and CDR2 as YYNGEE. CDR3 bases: TGTGCCAGCAGCGCCGGACAGGGGGAATATCAGCCCCAGCATTTT. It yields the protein CASSAGQGEYQPQHF. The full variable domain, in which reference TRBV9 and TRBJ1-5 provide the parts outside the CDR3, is DSGVTQTPKHLITATGQRVTLRCSPRSGDLSVYWYQQSLDQGLQFLIQYYNGEERAKGNILERFSAQQFPDLHSELNLSSLELGDSALYFCASSAGQGEYQPQHFGDGTRLSIL.

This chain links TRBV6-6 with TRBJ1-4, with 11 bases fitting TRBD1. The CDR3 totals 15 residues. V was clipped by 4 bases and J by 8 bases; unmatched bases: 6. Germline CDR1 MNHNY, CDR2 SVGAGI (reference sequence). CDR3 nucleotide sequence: TGTGCCAGCAGTTGGACAGGGGGCCGGGAGGAAAAACTGTTTTTT. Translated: CASSWTGGREEKLFF.

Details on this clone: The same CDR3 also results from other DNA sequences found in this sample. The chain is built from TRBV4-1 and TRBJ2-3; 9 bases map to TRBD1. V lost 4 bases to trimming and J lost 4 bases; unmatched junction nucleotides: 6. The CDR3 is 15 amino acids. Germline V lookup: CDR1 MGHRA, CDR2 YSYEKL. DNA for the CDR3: TGCGCCAGCAGCCCGGGACAGGGACGGGCAGATACGCAGTATTTT. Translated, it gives CASSPGQGRADTQYF.

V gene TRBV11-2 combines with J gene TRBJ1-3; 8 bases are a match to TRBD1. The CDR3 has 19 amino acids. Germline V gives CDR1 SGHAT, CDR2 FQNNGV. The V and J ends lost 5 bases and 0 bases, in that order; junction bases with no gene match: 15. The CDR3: CASSGLKTGTGTSGNTIYF. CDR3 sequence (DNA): TGTGCCAGCAGCGGACTGAAAACTGGGACAGGAACCTCTGGAAACACCATATATTTT.

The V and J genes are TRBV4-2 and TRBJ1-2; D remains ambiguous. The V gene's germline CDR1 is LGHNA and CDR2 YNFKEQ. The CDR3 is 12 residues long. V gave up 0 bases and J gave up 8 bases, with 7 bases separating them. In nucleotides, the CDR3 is TGTGCCAGCAGCCAAGATGGCAAGGGCTACACCTTC. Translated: CASSQDGKGYTF.

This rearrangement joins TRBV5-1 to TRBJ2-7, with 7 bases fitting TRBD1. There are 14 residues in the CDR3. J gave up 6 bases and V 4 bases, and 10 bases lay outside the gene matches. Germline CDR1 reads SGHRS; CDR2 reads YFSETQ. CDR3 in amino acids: CASSRPDRVGEQYF. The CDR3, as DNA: TGCGCCAGCAGCCGACCCGACAGGGTAGGCGAGCAGTACTTC.

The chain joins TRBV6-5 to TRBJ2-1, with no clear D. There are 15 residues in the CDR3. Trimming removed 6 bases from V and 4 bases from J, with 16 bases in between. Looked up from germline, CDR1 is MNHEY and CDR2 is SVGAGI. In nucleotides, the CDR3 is TGTGCCAGCAGCCGTGCAGCGTTTCTTTACAATGAGCAGTTCTTC. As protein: CASSRAAFLYNEQFF.

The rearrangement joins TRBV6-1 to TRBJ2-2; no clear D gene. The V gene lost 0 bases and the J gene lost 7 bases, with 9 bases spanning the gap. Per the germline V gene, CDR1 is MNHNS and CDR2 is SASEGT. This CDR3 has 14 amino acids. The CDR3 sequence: CASSEAYGGGELFF. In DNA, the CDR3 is TGTGCCAGCAGTGAAGCCTACGGCGGCGGGGAGCTGTTTTTT.

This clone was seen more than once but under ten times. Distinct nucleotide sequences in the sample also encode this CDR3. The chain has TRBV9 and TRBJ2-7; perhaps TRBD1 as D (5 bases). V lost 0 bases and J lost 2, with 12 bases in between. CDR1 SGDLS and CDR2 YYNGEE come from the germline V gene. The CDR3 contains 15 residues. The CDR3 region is CASSVAQGWAYEQYF. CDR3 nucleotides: TGTGCCAGCAGCGTAGCCCAGGGTTGGGCCTACGAGCAGTACTTC.

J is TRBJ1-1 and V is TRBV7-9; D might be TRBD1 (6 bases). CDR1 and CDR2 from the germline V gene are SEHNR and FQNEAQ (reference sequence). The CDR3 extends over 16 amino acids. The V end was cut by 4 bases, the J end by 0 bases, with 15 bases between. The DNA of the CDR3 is TGTGCCAGCAGCTCCCTCCCGGGACATCTGAACACTGAAGCTTTCTTT. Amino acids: CASSSLPGHLNTEAFF.

This CDR3 is CASIEGQGVGRNEQFF. The CDR3 region has the DNA TGCGCCAGCATCGAGGGACAGGGGGTGGGTAGGAATGAGCAGTTCTTC. The gene calls are TRBV10-2 and TRBJ2-1, with 11 bases lining up with TRBD1. V lost 7 bases to trimming and J lost 7 bases; unmatched junction nucleotides: 12. Germline CDR1 WSHSY, CDR2 SAAADI. The CDR3 length is 16 residues.

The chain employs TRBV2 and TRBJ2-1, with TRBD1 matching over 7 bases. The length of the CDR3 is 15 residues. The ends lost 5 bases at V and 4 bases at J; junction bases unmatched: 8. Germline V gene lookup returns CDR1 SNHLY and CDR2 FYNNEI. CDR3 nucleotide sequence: TGTGCCAGCAGTCCGGGACAGAGCTTTTACAATGAGCAGTTCTTC. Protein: CASSPGQSFYNEQFF.

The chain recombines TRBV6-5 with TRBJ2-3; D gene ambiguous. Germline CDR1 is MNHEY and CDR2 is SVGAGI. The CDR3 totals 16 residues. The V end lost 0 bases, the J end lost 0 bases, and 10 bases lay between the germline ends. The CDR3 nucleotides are TGTGCCAGCAGTTACTCGACCGGGTTTAGCACAGATACGCAGTATTTT. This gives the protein CASSYSTGFSTDTQYF.

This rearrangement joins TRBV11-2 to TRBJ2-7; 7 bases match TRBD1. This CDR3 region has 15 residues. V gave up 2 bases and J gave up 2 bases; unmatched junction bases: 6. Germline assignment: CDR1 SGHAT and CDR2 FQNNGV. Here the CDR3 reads CASSLSDRVTYEQYF. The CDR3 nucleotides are TGTGCCAGCAGCTTAAGTGACAGGGTGACCTACGAGCAGTACTTC.

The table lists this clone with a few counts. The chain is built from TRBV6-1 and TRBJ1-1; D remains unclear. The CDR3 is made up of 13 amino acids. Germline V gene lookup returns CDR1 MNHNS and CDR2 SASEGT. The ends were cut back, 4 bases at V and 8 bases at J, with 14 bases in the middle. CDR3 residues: CASSAEVWVEAFF. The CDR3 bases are TGTGCCAGCAGTGCAGAGGTCTGGGTAGAAGCTTTCTTT.

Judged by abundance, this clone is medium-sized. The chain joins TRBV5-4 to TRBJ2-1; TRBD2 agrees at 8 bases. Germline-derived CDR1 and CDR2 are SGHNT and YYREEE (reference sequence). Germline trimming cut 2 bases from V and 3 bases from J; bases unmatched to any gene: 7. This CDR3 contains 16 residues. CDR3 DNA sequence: TGTGCCAGCAGCTTTGACAGCGGGGGAAACTACAATGAGCAGTTCTTC. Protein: CASSFDSGGNYNEQFF.

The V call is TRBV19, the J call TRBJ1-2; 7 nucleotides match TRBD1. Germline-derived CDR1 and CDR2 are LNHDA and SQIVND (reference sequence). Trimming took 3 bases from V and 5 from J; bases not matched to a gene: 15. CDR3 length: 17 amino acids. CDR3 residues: CASSIEGDSHFTYGYTF. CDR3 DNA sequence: TGTGCCAGTAGTATCGAGGGGGACAGCCACTTTACGTATGGCTACACCTTC.

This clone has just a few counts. In DNA, the CDR3 is TGTGCCAGCAGCTTGGCTAATGCAGGCCAACCACTGAACACTGAAGCTTTCTTT. It encodes CASSLANAGQPLNTEAFF. The chain carries TRBV5-8 and TRBJ1-1; D ambiguous. Per germline, CDR1 SGHTS and CDR2 YDEGEE. The CDR3 has 18 residues. V was shortened by 0 bases and J by 0 bases, with 18 bases between the two germline ends.

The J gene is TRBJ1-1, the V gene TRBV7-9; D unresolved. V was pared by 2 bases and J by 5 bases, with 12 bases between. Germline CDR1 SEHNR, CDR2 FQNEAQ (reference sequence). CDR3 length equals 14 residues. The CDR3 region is CASSLLGGETEAFF. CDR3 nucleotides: TGTGCCAGCAGCTTATTGGGAGGTGAGACTGAAGCTTTCTTT. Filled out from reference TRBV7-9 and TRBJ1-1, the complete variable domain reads DTGVSQNPRHKITKRGQNVTFRCDPISEHNRLYWYRQTLGQGPEFLTYFQNEAQLEKSRLLSDRFSAERPKGSFSTLEIQRTEQGDSAMYLCASSLLGGETEAFFGQGTRLTVV.

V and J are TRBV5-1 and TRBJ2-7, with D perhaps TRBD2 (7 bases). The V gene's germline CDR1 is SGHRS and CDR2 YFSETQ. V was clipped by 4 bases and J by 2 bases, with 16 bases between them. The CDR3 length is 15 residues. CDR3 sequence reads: CASSLMGGLTYEQYF. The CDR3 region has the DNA TGCGCCAGCAGCCTGATGGGGGGGCTGACCTACGAGCAGTACTTC.

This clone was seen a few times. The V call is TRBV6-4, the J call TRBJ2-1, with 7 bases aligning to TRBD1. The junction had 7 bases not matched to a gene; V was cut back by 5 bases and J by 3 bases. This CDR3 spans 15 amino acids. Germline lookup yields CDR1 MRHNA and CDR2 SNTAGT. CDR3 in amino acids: CASSPGGLDYNEQFF. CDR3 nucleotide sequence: TGTGCCAGCAGTCCAGGGGGTCTGGACTACAATGAGCAGTTCTTC.

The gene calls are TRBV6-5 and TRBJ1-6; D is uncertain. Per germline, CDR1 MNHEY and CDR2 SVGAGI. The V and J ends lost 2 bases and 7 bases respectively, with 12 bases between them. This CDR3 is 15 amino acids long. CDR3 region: CASSYPRTGNSPLHF. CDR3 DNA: TGTGCCAGCAGTTACCCTAGGACGGGAAATTCACCCCTCCACTTT.

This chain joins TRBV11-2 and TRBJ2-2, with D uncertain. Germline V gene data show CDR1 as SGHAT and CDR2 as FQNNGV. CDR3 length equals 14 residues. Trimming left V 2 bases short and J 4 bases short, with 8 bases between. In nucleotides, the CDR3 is TGTGCCAGCAGCTTAACCAGAACCACCGGGGAGCTGTTTTTT. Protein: CASSLTRTTGELFF.

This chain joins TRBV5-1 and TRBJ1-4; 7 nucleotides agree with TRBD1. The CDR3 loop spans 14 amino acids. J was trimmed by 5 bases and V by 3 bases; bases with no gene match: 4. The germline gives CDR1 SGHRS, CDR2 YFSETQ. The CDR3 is CASSYSGGNEKLFF. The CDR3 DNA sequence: TGCGCCAGCAGCTATTCAGGGGGAAATGAAAAACTGTTTTTT. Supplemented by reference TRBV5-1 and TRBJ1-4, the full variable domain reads KAGVTQTPRYLIKTRGQQVTLSCSPISGHRSVSWYQQTPGQGLQFLFEYFSETQRNKGNFPGRFSGRQFSNSRSEMNVSTLELGDSALYLCASSYSGGNEKLFFGSGTQLSVL.